This record looks at one TCR beta chain sequence and its context. The antigen remains undetermined. CDR1 and CDR2 (germline): SGHRS, YFSETQ. The CDR3 totals 15 residues. Trimming took 4 bases from V and 6 from J; bases not matched to a gene: 7. The entry originates in a study of shared clonotypes between healthy human individuals. Study background: Each donor's CD4 naive and CD4 memory cells filled three plates apiece, CD8 naive two, and CD8 memory one. General study results and limits: What limited the represented genetic and exposure-history diversity was the small number of donors. Clonotypes shared by all four donors outscored non-shared clonotypes in generation probability.

Some clones are missing from TCRdb's copy, which holds only in-frame ones; the method was immunoSEQ multiplex PCR. The sample lists about 2.4 million clones, 90% to 95% seen once, with 0.36% in the top ten. This sequence joins TRBV5-1 and TRBJ2-1, with 10 bases that match TRBD1. This TCR came from a man aged 18 to 30 in good health. Some clones in this sample may be carry-over from other donors' samples. Sequenced material: naive CD4+ T cells from PBMCs. Specified subset: CD45RA+ positively selected. The CDR3 DNA reads TGCGCCAGCAGCCCGGACAGGGGGAGAATCAATGAGCAGTTCTTC. Translating gives CASSPDRGRINEQFF.